The rows below give T cell receptor beta chains drawn from one sample of a study of shared clonotypes between healthy human individuals. Assay: immunoSEQ multiplex PCR; the TCRdb copy retains only in-frame clones and omits some. The sample has 2.5 million or so clones, just over 90% seen once. Sample: naive CD4+ T cells sorted from blood. The receptors shown here come from a man aged 18 to 30 in good health. The CDR3 runs from the conserved cysteine through the conserved F or W. A D gene is named only where the DNA matches it firmly.

j_call d_call v_call cdr3_nt cdr3_aa
TRBJ2-2 - TRBV29-1 TGCAGCGCCGCTCCAGGGGTGGGCACCGGGGAGCTGTTTTTT CSAAPGVGTGELFF
TRBJ2-1 - TRBV4-1 TGCGCCAGCAGCCAAGAATTTATGGAATCCAATGAGCAGTTCTTC CASSQEFMESNEQFF
TRBJ1-4 TRBD1 TRBV5-4 TGTGCCAGCAGCTTGGGACAGGGACGTCATTCGGCTAATGAAAAACTGTTTTTT CASSLGQGRHSANEKLFF
TRBJ2-3 - TRBV5-6 TGTGCCAGCAGCTTGTTTCCCGCGCAGACTACAGCGCAGTATTTT CASSLFPAQTTAQYF
TRBJ2-3 TRBD2 TRBV14 TGTGCCAGCAGCCAAGCTGTTGAGCGGGGGGGCCCTTCGAGGAACACAGATACGCAGTATTTT CASSQAVERGGPSRNTDTQYF
TRBJ2-3 TRBD2 TRBV10-3 TGTGCCACCTCTAGCGGAAACACAGATACGCAGTATTTT CATSSGNTDTQYF
TRBJ1-3 - TRBV7-8 TGTGCCAGCAGCTTAGCGTTACAGAGATACTCTGGAAACACCATATATTTT CASSLALQRYSGNTIYF
TRBJ2-1 - TRBV28 TGTGCCAGCAGTGGGAGGACCCAGTACAATGAGCAGTTCTTC CASSGRTQYNEQFF
TRBJ2-7 - TRBV28 TGTGCCAGCAGTAACCCAGACCTTCCGACCTACGAGCAGTACTTC CASSNPDLPTYEQYF
TRBJ2-5 TRBD1 TRBV5-1 TGCGCCAGCAGCGCGGAGACAGGGTACGGGACCCAGTACTTC CASSAETGYGTQYF
TRBJ1-5 TRBD1 TRBV10-2 TGCGCCAGCAGTGGAGCGACAGGGGGTTTTCAGCCCCAGCATTTT CASSGATGGFQPQHF